The present TCR beta chain was sequenced within a study of blood T cell repertoires in COVID-19. Turning to the study itself: Collection of acute and convalescent COVID-19 samples took place in the United States, Italy and Spain. T cells, B-cell-depleted T cells, or PBMCs supplied cDNA or gDNA.

In the source study's methods: The authors estimated nucleated cell counts from reference gene primer amplification. Some clones are missing from TCRdb's copy, which holds only in-frame ones; the method was immunoSEQ multiplex PCR. That table supplies the V and J calls and clone size; D and trimming were determined from the DNA. The data contain tens of thousands of clones, 65% to 85% of them seen just once; the ten biggest clones take up around 29%. The TCR sequence derives from a woman older than 75 with active or convalescent COVID-19. Sequencing used peripheral blood.

The CDR3: CASSQEGFDSYNEQFF. In DNA, the CDR3 is TGCGCCAGCAGCCAAGAGGGATTTGACAGTTACAATGAGCAGTTCTTC. This chain uses TRBV4-1 with TRBJ2-1, with D maybe TRBD1 (5 bases). Trimming pared 0 bases from V and 4 bases from J, leaving 13 bases between. In germline, CDR1 is MGHRA, CDR2 YSYEKL. This CDR3 region has 16 residues.